This TCR beta chain originates from a study of blood T cells in healthy people across ages. In terms of origin and age, donors were healthy Caucasian individuals from Russia aged roughly 6 to 95. Isolated PBMCs totaled at least 7 million in each sample. For this clonotype: Its matching antigen is unknown.

Next came a second PCR, run for about 7 to 11 cycles, which used a sample-barcoded 5' primer along with a J-beta primer mix. One entry per CDR3 protein results from TCRdb running MiXCR on the 5' RACE reads. The table has 700,000 to 900,000 distinct CDR3 sequences, roughly 50% seen once. Germline loops: CDR1 SGHTS, CDR2 YDEGEE. The CDR3 has 12 residues. V was pared by 4 bases and J by 7 bases, with 9 bases between. Study results and limitations: Higher diversity, along with more naive CD4+ cells, distinguished long-lived donors from aged donors. Across the age range, TCR beta diversity per million T cells fell in a roughly linear way.

The receptor was isolated from a man aged 80 or over in good health. The chain has TRBV5-8 and TRBJ2-1; D is possibly TRBD2 (5 bases). Input material: blood. CDR3 in amino acids: CASSKLVNEQFF. The CDR3 DNA is TGTGCCAGCAGCAAACTAGTAAATGAGCAGTTCTTC.